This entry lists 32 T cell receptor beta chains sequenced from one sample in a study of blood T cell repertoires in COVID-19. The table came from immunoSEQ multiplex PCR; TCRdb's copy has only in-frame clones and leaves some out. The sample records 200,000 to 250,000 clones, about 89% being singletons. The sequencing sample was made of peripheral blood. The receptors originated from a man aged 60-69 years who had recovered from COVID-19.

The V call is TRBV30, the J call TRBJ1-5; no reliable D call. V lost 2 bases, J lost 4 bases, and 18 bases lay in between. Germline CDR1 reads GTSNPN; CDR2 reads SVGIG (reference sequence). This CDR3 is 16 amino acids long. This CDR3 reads CAWSPISSPGNQPQHF. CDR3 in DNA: TGTGCCTGGAGTCCGATCAGCTCCCCGGGTAATCAGCCCCAGCATTTT.

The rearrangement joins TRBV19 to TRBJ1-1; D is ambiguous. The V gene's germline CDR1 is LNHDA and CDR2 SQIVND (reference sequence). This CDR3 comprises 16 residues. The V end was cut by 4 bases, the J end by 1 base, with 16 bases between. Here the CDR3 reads CASSTSTTRGNTEAFF. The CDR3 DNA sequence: TGTGCCAGTAGTACCTCGACAACCCGGGGGAACACTGAAGCTTTCTTT.

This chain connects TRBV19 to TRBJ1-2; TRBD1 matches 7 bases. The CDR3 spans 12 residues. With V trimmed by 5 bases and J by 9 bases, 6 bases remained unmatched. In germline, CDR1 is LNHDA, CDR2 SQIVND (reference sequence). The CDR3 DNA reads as TGTGCCAGTAGTCCTGACAGGGTGCGCTACACCTTC. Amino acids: CASSPDRVRYTF.

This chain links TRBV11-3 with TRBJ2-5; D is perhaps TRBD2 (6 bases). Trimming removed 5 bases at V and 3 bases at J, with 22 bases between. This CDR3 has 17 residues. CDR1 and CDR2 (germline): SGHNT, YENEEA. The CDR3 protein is CASSQSIGNRGKETQYF. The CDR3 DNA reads TGTGCCAGCAGCCAATCAATTGGTAATCGGGGGAAAGAGACCCAGTACTTC.

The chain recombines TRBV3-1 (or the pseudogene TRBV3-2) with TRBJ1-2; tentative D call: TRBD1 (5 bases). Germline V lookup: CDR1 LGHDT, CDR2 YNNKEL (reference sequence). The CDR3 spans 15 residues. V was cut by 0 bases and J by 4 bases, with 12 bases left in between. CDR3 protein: CASSQDGGRSYGYTF. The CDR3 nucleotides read TGTGCCAGCAGCCAAGACGGGGGGAGGAGCTATGGCTACACCTTC.

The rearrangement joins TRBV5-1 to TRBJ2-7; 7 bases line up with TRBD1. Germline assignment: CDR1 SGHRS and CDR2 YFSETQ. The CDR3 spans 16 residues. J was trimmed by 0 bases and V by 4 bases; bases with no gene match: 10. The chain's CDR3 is CASSQFSGGTSYEQYF. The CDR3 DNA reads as TGCGCCAGCAGCCAATTCTCAGGGGGAACCTCCTACGAGCAGTACTTC.

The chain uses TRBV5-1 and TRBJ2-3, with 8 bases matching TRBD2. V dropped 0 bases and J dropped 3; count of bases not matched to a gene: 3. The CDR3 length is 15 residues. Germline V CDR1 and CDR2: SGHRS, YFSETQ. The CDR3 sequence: CASSLVTGGTDTQYF. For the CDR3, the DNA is TGCGCCAGCAGCTTGGTCACGGGGGGGACAGATACGCAGTATTTT. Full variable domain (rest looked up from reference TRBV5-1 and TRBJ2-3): KAGVTQTPRYLIKTRGQQVTLSCSPISGHRSVSWYQQTPGQGLQFLFEYFSETQRNKGNFPGRFSGRQFSNSRSEMNVSTLELGDSALYLCASSLVTGGTDTQYFGPGTRLTVL.

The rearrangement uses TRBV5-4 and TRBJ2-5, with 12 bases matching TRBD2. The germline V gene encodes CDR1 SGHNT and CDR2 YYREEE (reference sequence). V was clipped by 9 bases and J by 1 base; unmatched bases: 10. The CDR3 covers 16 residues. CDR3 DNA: TGTGCCACCACCTCTAGCGGGGGGGCCCTCCAAGAGACCCAGTACTTC. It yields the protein CATTSSGGALQETQYF.

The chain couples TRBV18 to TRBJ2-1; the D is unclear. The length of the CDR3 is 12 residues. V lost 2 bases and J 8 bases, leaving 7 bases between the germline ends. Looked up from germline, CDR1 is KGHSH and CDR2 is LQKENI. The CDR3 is CASSPEIYEQFF. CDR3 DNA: TGTGCCAGCTCACCAGAGATTTATGAGCAGTTCTTC.

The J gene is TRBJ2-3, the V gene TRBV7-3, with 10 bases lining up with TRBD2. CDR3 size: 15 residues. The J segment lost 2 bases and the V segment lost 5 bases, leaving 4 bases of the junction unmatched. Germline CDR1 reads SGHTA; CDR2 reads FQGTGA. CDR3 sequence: CASSLGLANTDTQYF. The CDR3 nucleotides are TGTGCCAGCAGCCTGGGACTAGCGAACACAGATACGCAGTATTTT.

The CDR3 DNA follows: TGTGCCAGCAGTTACTCGAGAGGTACGGCCACTGAAGCTTTCTTT. This sequence encodes CASSYSRGTATEAFF. The V call is TRBV6-5, the J call TRBJ1-1; D call uncertain. Trimming shortened V by 0 bases and J by 4 bases, and 12 bases separated the two germline ends. The CDR3 totals 15 residues. Germline V gene sequence: CDR1 MNHEY, CDR2 SVGAGI.

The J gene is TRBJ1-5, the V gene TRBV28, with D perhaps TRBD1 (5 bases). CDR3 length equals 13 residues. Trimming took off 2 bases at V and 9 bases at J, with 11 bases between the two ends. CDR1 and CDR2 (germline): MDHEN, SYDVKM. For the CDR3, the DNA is TGTGCCAGCAGTTTAACGGGGCGGGGGCCCCAGCATTTT. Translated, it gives CASSLTGRGPQHF.

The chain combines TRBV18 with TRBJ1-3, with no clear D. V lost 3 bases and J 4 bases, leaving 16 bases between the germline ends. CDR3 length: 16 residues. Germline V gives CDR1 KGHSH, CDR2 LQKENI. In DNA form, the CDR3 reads TGTGCCAGCTCACCCCTAGAAGCTGGAGGGGGAAACACCATATATTTT. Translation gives CASSPLEAGGGNTIYF.

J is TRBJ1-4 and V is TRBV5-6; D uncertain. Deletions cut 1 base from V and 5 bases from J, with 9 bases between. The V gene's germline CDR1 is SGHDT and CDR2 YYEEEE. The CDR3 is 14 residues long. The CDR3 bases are TGTGCCAGCAGCTTGTGGCGGCTCAATGAAAAACTGTTTTTT. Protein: CASSLWRLNEKLFF.

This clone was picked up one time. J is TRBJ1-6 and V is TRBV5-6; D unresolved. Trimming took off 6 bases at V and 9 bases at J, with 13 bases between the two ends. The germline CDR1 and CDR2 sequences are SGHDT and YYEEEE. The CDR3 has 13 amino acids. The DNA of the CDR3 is TGTGCCAGCACCTCCCGGGAGGGTTCACCCCTCCACTTT. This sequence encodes CASTSREGSPLHF.

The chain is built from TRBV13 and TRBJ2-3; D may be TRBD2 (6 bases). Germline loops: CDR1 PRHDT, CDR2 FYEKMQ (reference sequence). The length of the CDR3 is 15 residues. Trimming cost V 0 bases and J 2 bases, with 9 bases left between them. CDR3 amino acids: CASSLGGSLTDTQYF. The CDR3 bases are TGTGCCAGCAGCTTAGGCGGGAGTCTCACAGATACGCAGTATTTT.

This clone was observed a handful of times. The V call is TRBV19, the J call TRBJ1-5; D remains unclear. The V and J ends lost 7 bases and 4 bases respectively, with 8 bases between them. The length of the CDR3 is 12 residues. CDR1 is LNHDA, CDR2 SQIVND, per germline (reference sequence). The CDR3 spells CASKRPNQPQHF. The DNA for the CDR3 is TGTGCCAGTAAGAGGCCGAATCAGCCCCAGCATTTT.

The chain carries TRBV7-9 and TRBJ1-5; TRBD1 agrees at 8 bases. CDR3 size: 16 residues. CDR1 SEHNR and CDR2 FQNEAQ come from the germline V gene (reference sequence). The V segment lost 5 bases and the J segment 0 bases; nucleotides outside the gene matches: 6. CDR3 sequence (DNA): TGTGCCAGCAGCCCCGGGACAGGTAATAGCAATCAGCCCCAGCATTTT. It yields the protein CASSPGTGNSNQPQHF.

In DNA, the CDR3 is TGTGCCAGCAGCCAAGATGGGGAGTTTTCACCCCTCCACTTT. Residues: CASSQDGEFSPLHF. The rearrangement joins TRBV4-2 to TRBJ1-6; D gene unclear. The V and J ends lost 0 bases and 9 bases respectively, with 9 bases between them. This CDR3 spans 14 amino acids. Germline CDR1 LGHNA, CDR2 YNFKEQ.

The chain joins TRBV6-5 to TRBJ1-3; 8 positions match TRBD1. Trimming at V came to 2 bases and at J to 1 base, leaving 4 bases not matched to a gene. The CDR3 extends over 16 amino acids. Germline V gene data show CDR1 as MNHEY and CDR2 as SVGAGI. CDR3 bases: TGTGCCAGCAGTTACCGTACAGGGGGGTCTGGAAACACCATATATTTT. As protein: CASSYRTGGSGNTIYF.

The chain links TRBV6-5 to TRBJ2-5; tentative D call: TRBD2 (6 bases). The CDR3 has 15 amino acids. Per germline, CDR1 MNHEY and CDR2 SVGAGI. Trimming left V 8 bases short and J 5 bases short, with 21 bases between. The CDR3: CASQHPGVVGETQYF. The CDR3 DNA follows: TGTGCCAGCCAACACCCGGGGGTGGTTGGGGAGACCCAGTACTTC.

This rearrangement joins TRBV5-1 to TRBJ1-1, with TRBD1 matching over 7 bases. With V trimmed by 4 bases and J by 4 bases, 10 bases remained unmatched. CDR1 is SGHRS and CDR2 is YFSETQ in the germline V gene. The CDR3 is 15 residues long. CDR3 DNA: TGCGCCAGCAGCCCTACCAGACAGGGCGGCACTGAAGCTTTCTTT. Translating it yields CASSPTRQGGTEAFF.

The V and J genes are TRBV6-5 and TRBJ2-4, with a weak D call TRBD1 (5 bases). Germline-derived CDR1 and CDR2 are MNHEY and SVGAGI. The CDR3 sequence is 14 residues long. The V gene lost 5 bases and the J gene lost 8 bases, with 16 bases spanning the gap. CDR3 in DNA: TGTGCCAGCAGTCGACAGCCTCAAGAGGACATTCAGTACTTC. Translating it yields CASSRQPQEDIQYF.

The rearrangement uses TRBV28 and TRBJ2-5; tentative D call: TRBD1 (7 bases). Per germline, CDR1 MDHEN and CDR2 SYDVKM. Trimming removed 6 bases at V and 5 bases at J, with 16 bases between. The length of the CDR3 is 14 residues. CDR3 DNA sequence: TGTGCCAGCAGACGTATGACAGGGAGGGAGACCCAGTACTTC. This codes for CASRRMTGRETQYF.

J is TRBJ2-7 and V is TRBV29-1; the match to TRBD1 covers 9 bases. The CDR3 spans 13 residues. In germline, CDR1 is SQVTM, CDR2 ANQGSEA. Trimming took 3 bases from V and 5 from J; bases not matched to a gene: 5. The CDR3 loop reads CSVDLQGANEQYF. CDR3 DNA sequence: TGCAGCGTTGACTTACAGGGGGCCAACGAGCAGTACTTC.

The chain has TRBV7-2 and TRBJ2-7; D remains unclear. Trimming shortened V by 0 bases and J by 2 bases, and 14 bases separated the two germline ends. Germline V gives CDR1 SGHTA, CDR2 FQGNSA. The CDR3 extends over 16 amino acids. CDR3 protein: CASSLAPSLSAYEQYF. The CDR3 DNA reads TGTGCCAGCAGCTTAGCGCCCTCGCTATCTGCCTACGAGCAGTACTTC.

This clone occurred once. CDR3 coding DNA: TGCGCCACCAGGGGCAGGGATGAGACCCAGTACTTC. Translating gives CATRGRDETQYF. This rearrangement joins TRBV23-1 to TRBJ2-5, with D possibly being TRBD1 (6 bases). TRBV23-1 is sorted into the ORF group, with uncertain function. The V end was cut by 10 bases, the J end by 5 bases, with 14 bases between. The CDR3 sequence is 12 residues long.

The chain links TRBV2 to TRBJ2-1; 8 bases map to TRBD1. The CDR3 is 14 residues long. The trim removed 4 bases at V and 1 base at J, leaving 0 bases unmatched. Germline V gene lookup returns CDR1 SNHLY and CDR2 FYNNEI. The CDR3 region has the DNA TGTGCCAGCAGTGGGGACAGGTCCTACAATGAGCAGTTCTTC. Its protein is CASSGDRSYNEQFF.

CDR3 sequence: CASSLWGSGGVRQPQHF. The CDR3 nucleotides read TGTGCCAGCAGTTTATGGGGGTCGGGGGGCGTACGTCAGCCCCAGCATTTT. The rearrangement joins TRBV28 to TRBJ1-5; possibly TRBD1 for D (6 bases). Trimming took 0 bases from V and 6 from J, leaving 18 bases between them. The CDR3 runs 17 residues. The germline V gene encodes CDR1 MDHEN and CDR2 SYDVKM.

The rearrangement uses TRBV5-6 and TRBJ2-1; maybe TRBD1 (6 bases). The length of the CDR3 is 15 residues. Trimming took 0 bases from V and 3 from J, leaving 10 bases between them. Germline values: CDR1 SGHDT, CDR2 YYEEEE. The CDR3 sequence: CASSLGDTHYNEQFF. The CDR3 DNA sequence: TGTGCCAGCAGCTTGGGGGACACCCACTACAATGAGCAGTTCTTC.

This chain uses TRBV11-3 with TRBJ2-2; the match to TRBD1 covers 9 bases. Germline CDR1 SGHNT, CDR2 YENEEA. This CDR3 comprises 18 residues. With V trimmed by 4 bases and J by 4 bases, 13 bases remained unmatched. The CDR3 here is CASSSWAGDRAATGELFF. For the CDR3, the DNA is TGTGCCAGCAGCTCCTGGGCGGGGGACAGGGCGGCCACCGGGGAGCTGTTTTTT.

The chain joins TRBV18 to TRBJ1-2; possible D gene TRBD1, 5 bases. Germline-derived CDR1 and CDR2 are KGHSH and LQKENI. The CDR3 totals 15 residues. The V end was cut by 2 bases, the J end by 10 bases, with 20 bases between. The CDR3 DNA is TGTGCCAGCTCACCAGGCAACCCTCAGGGTTGGGACTACACCTTC. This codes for CASSPGNPQGWDYTF.